This T cell receptor (beta chain) is from a study of blood T cells in healthy people across ages. The V end was cut by 6 bases, the J end by 4 bases, with 16 bases between. The CDR3 length is 14 residues. Germline CDR1 SGHRS, CDR2 YFSETQ. The use of a sample-barcoded 5' primer and a J-beta primer mix characterized a second PCR of about 7 to 12 cycles. TCRdb re-derived calls from the 5' RACE reads in MiXCR, one entry per CDR3 protein. Of some 1.4 million distinct CDR3 sequences listed, around 39% are singletons. Concerning this clonotype itself: Likely a read error: the CDR3 ends without its conserved phenylalanine or tryptophan.

Sequenced material: blood. This TCR was recovered from a woman in her late teens or twenties in good health. The chain employs TRBV5-1 and TRBJ2-5; possibly TRBD2 for D (5 bases). CDR3 DNA: TGCGCCAGCACCCTTGGGAGTCTTGGAGAGACCCAGTACATC. This gives the protein CASTLGSLGETQYI.